Below, 12 T cell receptor beta chains from the same sample are listed, as sequenced in a study of blood T cells in healthy people across ages. Together with a sample-barcoded 5' primer, a J-beta primer mix was included in a second PCR lasting roughly 6 to 12 cycles. One entry per CDR3 protein, called by TCRdb with MiXCR from the 5' RACE reads. This table has fewer than 1 million distinct CDR3 sequences, more than 40% appearing once. Sequencing used blood. The receptors derive from a man aged 60-69 years in good health.

This clonotype was seen a few times. The chain joins TRBV20-1 to TRBJ1-1; D remains unclear. Trimming pared 1 base from V and 4 bases from J, leaving 10 bases between. Germline assignment: CDR1 DFQATT and CDR2 SNEGSKA (reference sequence). CDR3 size: 13 residues. The CDR3, as DNA: TGCAGTGCTAGAGGTTCCGGCGGCACTGAAGCTTTCTTT. It encodes CSARGSGGTEAFF.

The V gene is TRBV30, the J gene TRBJ2-5, with D perhaps TRBD1 or TRBD2 (5 bases each). The CDR3 has 15 amino acids. CDR1 and CDR2 (germline): GTSNPN, SVGIG (reference sequence). Trimming removed 3 bases at V and 11 bases at J, with 25 bases between. The CDR3 DNA follows: TGTGCCTGGAGCGGGACCCCGGCTATCCCAAATGAGCAGTACTTC. Protein: CAWSGTPAIPNEQYF.

V is TRBV20-1 and J is TRBJ2-7; TRBD2 matches 7 bases. Germline CDR1 reads DFQATT; CDR2 reads SNEGSKA (reference sequence). J gave up 2 bases and V 4 bases, and 5 bases lay outside the gene matches. The CDR3 is 13 residues long. CDR3 sequence reads: CSAMAGETYEQYF. DNA of the CDR3: TGCAGTGCTATGGCGGGGGAAACCTACGAGCAGTACTTC.

J is TRBJ2-6 and V is TRBV6-6; D is perhaps TRBD1 (5 bases). V was cut by 2 bases and J by 0 bases, with 11 bases left in between. Germline V CDR1 and CDR2: MNHNY, SVGAGI (reference sequence). The CDR3 runs 17 residues. Here the CDR3 DNA reads TGTGCCAGCAGTTACCAGGGCCTCAGCTCTGGGGCCAACGTCCTGACTTTC. It codes for CASSYQGLSSGANVLTF.

In nucleotides, the CDR3 is TGTGCCAGCAGAAAACCGAGGAACACAGATACGCAGTATTTT. Translating it yields CASRKPRNTDTQYF. The chain couples TRBV28 to TRBJ2-3; D unresolved. CDR3 size: 14 residues. The V gene's germline CDR1 is MDHEN and CDR2 SYDVKM. V lost 6 bases and J 2 bases, leaving 12 bases between the germline ends.

This clonotype has a handful of counts. This chain connects TRBV5-1 to TRBJ2-4; 9 bases match TRBD1. The V gene's germline CDR1 is SGHRS and CDR2 YFSETQ. This CDR3 is built from 19 residues. The J segment lost 3 bases and the V segment lost 4 bases, leaving 17 bases of the junction unmatched. For the CDR3, the DNA is TGCGCCAGCAGCCCCTTAATTACTAGGGGACAGGGTGACAAAAACATTCAGTACTTC. Encoded protein: CASSPLITRGQGDKNIQYF.

This clonotype has more than one count but fewer than ten. The V gene is TRBV5-6, the J gene TRBJ2-7; D may be TRBD1 (6 bases). Germline CDR1 is SGHDT and CDR2 is YYEEEE. This CDR3 comprises 16 residues. V lost 6 bases, J lost 1 base, and 20 bases lay in between. The CDR3: CASTFSQGPRSYEQYF. CDR3 nucleotide sequence: TGTGCCAGCACCTTCAGCCAGGGGCCCAGATCCTACGAGCAGTACTTC.

The gene calls are TRBV6-2 or TRBV6-3 and TRBJ1-1; D is undetermined. Trimming left V 4 bases short and J 5 bases short, with 14 bases between. There are 14 residues in the CDR3. Per the germline V gene, CDR1 is MNHEY and CDR2 is SVGEGT. The CDR3 nucleotides are TGTGCCAGCAGTTTCAGGCTTCTGGGTACTGAAGCTTTCTTT. Its protein product is CASSFRLLGTEAFF.

The table lists this clonotype with a few counts. The chain is built from TRBV6-5 and TRBJ1-4, with D unclear. Looked up from germline, CDR1 is MNHEY and CDR2 is SVGAGI. The CDR3 has 14 residues. Deletions cut 5 bases from V and 4 bases from J, with 11 bases between. CDR3 bases: TGTGCCAGCAGTACCCGGACGGTTAATGAAAAACTGTTTTTT. It yields the protein CASSTRTVNEKLFF.

This clonotype was seen only a few times. The chain uses TRBV6-2 or TRBV6-3 and TRBJ2-2; TRBD1 matches 9 bases. V shed 6 bases, J shed 6 bases, and the junction held 14 bases outside the gene matches. The CDR3 is made up of 17 amino acids. Germline loops: CDR1 MNHEY, CDR2 SVGEGT. The CDR3 DNA sequence: TGTGCCAGCAGGCACTACCCGGACAGGGGAGGAGCCGGGGAGCTGTTTTTT. This gives the protein CASRHYPDRGGAGELFF.

The gene calls are TRBV27 and TRBJ1-2, with D uncertain. The CDR3 has 14 residues. CDR1 and CDR2 from the germline V gene are MNHEY and SMNVEV (reference sequence). V was pared by 6 bases and J by 4 bases, with 15 bases between. CDR3 sequence reads: CASSPTVNGYGYTF. CDR3 sequence (DNA): TGTGCCAGCAGCCCGACCGTCAACGGCTATGGCTACACCTTC.

This clonotype was observed a few times. The CDR3 DNA reads TGTGCCAGCAGCGGTGGTGGACCGAAAGAGACCCAGTACTTC. Its protein product is CASSGGGPKETQYF. The rearrangement links TRBV12-3 or TRBV12-4 to TRBJ2-5; D not resolved. Trimming pared 6 bases from V and 3 bases from J, leaving 14 bases between. CDR3 size: 14 residues.